This passage covers 20 T cell receptor beta chains from one sample sequenced in a study of T cells after posttransplantation cyclophosphamide. Measured with immunoSEQ multiplex PCR; TCRdb has only the in-frame clones, and not every one. Of approximately 1,400 clones in the sample, 95% to 98% were seen once. The sample consisted of naive CD8+ T cells sorted from PBMCs. These TCRs come from a woman aged 60-75 years in good health, CMV-negative, and a related stem cell transplant donor.

This chain links TRBV5-4 with TRBJ2-7, with 7 nucleotides matching TRBD1. In germline, CDR1 is SGHNT, CDR2 YYREEE (reference sequence). This CDR3 spans 16 amino acids. V lost 2 bases to trimming and J lost 3 bases; unmatched junction nucleotides: 11. The CDR3 sequence: CASSFGTGQRYYEQYF. The DNA for the CDR3 is TGTGCCAGCAGCTTTGGAACGGGACAGAGATACTACGAGCAGTACTTC.

Of note for this clone: One junction end does not reproduce the germline sequence, and a read error may be involved. V is TRBV9 and J is TRBJ2-1; a weak D match, TRBD1 (6 bases). The CDR3 spans 14 residues. Germline V gives CDR1 SGDLS, CDR2 YYNGEE. The CDR3 reads CASGVEQGINEQFF. CDR3 nucleotides: TGTGCCAGCGGCGTCGAACAGGGAATAAATGAGCAGTTCTTC. The complete variable domain, with remaining parts taken from reference TRBV9 and TRBJ2-1, reads DSGVTQTPKHLITATGQRVTLRCSPRSGDLSVYWYQQSLDQGLQFLIQYYNGEERAKGNILERFSAQQFPDLHSELNLSSLELGDSALYFCASGVEQGINEQFFGPGTRLTVL.

This clone was seen a single time. The genes are TRBV9 and TRBJ2-3; 9 bases are a match to TRBD2. CDR3 size: 17 residues. The trim removed 3 bases at V and 3 bases at J, leaving 11 bases unmatched. Germline CDR1 and CDR2: SGDLS and YYNGEE. CDR3 nucleotides: TGTGCCAGCAGCGACCGCGGCGGGAGGGCCCGTACAGATACGCAGTATTTT. This sequence encodes CASSDRGGRARTDTQYF.

V and J are TRBV4-3 and TRBJ2-3; 9 positions agree with TRBD2. V was pared by 3 bases and J by 3 bases, with 4 bases of the junction left unmatched. The CDR3 loop spans 15 amino acids. From germline, CDR1 is LGHNA and CDR2 YSLEER. The CDR3 DNA sequence: TGCGCCAGCAGCCAGCTAGCGGGGAGGACAGATACGCAGTATTTT. Its protein product is CASSQLAGRTDTQYF.

The chain combines TRBV5-6 with TRBJ2-1; 10 bases match TRBD2. CDR3 size: 15 residues. V gave up 3 bases and J gave up 4 bases; unmatched junction bases: 4. The germline V gene encodes CDR1 SGHDT and CDR2 YYEEEE. DNA of the CDR3: TGTGCCAGCAGCTCCGGGACTAGCGTATACAATGAGCAGTTCTTC. Protein product: CASSSGTSVYNEQFF. Combining the CDR3 with reference TRBV5-6 and TRBJ2-1 gives the whole variable domain DAGVTQSPTHLIKTRGQQVTLRCSPKSGHDTVSWYQQALGQGPQFIFQYYEEEERQRGNFPDRFSGHQFPNYSSELNVNALLLGDSALYLCASSSGTSVYNEQFFGPGTRLTVL.

V gene TRBV2 combines with J gene TRBJ2-3, with TRBD2 matching over 12 bases. The germline V gene encodes CDR1 SNHLY and CDR2 FYNNEI. This CDR3 region has 15 residues. Trimming removed 4 bases from V and 7 bases from J; junction bases left unmatched: 6. CDR3 amino acids: CASSGTSGMRNTQYF. The CDR3 DNA sequence: TGTGCCAGCAGTGGGACTAGCGGGATGAGGAATACGCAGTATTTT.

Only one count was recorded for this clone. This chain uses TRBV11-2 with TRBJ1-2; D perhaps matches TRBD1 (5 bases). The CDR3 contains 14 residues. Trimming left V 5 bases short and J 8 bases short, with 18 bases between. Germline-derived CDR1 and CDR2 are SGHAT and FQNNGV. The CDR3 nucleotides are TGTGCCAGCAGCCCAAGGGGCCCGAAGGGGGGCTACACCTTC. Translated, it gives CASSPRGPKGGYTF.

The rearrangement joins TRBV6-5 to TRBJ1-5; D call uncertain. CDR1 and CDR2 from the germline V gene are MNHEY and SVGAGI. CDR3 length: 13 residues. V dropped 6 bases and J dropped 0 bases, with 6 bases sitting between them. The CDR3 loop reads CASRHNSNQPQHF. The CDR3 DNA reads TGTGCCAGCAGGCACAATAGCAATCAGCCCCAGCATTTT.

V gene TRBV18 combines with J gene TRBJ1-1; no reliable D call. Trimming took off 3 bases at V and 1 base at J, with 9 bases between the two ends. Germline V gene lookup returns CDR1 KGHSH and CDR2 LQKENI. The CDR3 runs to 14 residues. The CDR3 here is CASSPAGKNTEAFF. CDR3 nucleotides: TGTGCCAGCTCACCGGCAGGAAAGAACACTGAAGCTTTCTTT.

CDR3 sequence (DNA): TGTGCCAGCAGTGGACAGCCCTTTGAGACCCAGTACTTC. Translated, it gives CASSGQPFETQYF. V gene TRBV6-1 combines with J gene TRBJ2-5; a weak D match, TRBD1 (5 bases). CDR3 length: 13 residues. V lost 4 bases and J 5 bases, leaving 11 bases between the germline ends. Germline CDR1 reads MNHNS; CDR2 reads SASEGT.

V and J are TRBV6-6 and TRBJ2-5; D is possibly TRBD2 (6 bases). V was cut by 0 bases and J by 9 bases, with 8 bases left in between. CDR1 is MNHNY, CDR2 SVGAGI, per germline (reference sequence). The CDR3 consists of 12 residues. The CDR3 DNA follows: TGTGCCAGCAGTTACTCGGGGACTCCCCAGTACTTC. This codes for CASSYSGTPQYF.

V is TRBV18 and J is TRBJ2-5; TRBD1 matches 11 bases. Looked up from germline, CDR1 is KGHSH and CDR2 is LQKENI. The CDR3 runs 16 residues. Losses at the gene ends were 8 bases for V and 4 bases for J; bases not matched to a gene: 12. DNA of the CDR3: TGTGCCAGCCTACCGGGAGGACAGGGGGCGCGAGAGACCCAGTACTTC. It codes for CASLPGGQGARETQYF.

J is TRBJ2-2 and V is TRBV2; possibly TRBD1 for D (5 bases). CDR1 and CDR2 (germline): SNHLY, FYNNEI. The CDR3 consists of 15 residues. V was clipped by 2 bases and J by 4 bases, with 11 bases between them. The CDR3: CASSEFATATGELFF. CDR3 nucleotide sequence: TGTGCCAGCAGTGAATTCGCGACAGCCACCGGGGAGCTGTTTTTT.

The chain is built from TRBV28 and TRBJ1-5; 10 nucleotides line up with TRBD1. V lost 7 bases and J lost 6; bases outside the gene matches: 12. This CDR3 is built from 16 residues. CDR1 is MDHEN and CDR2 is SYDVKM in the germline V gene. CDR3 nucleotides: TGTGCCAGCACCGCCCTAAGACAGGGGGCGGCTCAGCCCCAGCATTTT. Translation gives CASTALRQGAAQPQHF.

The chain couples TRBV5-5 to TRBJ2-7, with 15 bases aligning to TRBD2. This CDR3 spans 19 amino acids. Unmatched junction bases numbered 13, after V lost 4 bases and J lost 2 bases. Germline CDR1 SGHKS, CDR2 YYEKEE (reference sequence). CDR3 residues: CASSAPGGTSGRRTYEQYF. CDR3 nucleotides: TGTGCCAGCAGCGCCCCTGGGGGGACTAGCGGGAGGCGAACCTACGAGCAGTACTTC.

The chain combines TRBV7-2 with TRBJ1-2; D is uncertain. The CDR3 totals 14 residues. The germline gives CDR1 SGHTA, CDR2 FQGNSA. The V gene lost 0 bases and the J gene lost 0 bases, with 5 bases spanning the gap. CDR3 loop: CASSLAGANYGYTF. The CDR3 DNA reads TGTGCCAGCAGCTTAGCAGGAGCTAACTATGGCTACACCTTC.

The chain recombines TRBV13 with TRBJ2-4, with a weak D call TRBD2 (5 bases). Germline-derived CDR1 and CDR2 are PRHDT and FYEKMQ (reference sequence). CDR3 length equals 11 residues. Trimming took 4 bases from V and 8 from J, leaving 6 bases between them. The CDR3 loop reads CASSSGDIQYF. In nucleotides, the CDR3 is TGTGCCAGCAGCTCCGGGGACATTCAGTACTTC.

V usage is TRBV6-1 and J usage is TRBJ2-5, with D possibly matching TRBD1 (5 bases). V shed 6 bases and J shed 5 bases, with 13 bases lying between them. Germline CDR1 is MNHNS and CDR2 is SASEGT. The CDR3 extends over 13 amino acids. The DNA for the CDR3 is TGTGCCAGCAGGGAAAGGGGCACGGAGACCCAGTACTTC. It yields the protein CASRERGTETQYF.

In nucleotides, the CDR3 is TGTGCCAGCAGCCAAGAGGGTGGGTCATGGGGCTCTGAGCAGTACTTC. The encoded protein is CASSQEGGSWGSEQYF. The chain is built from TRBV14 and TRBJ2-7; tentative D call: TRBD1 (5 bases). Germline V lookup: CDR1 SGHDN, CDR2 FVKESK. The CDR3 is 16 amino acids. V lost 0 bases to trimming and J lost 7 bases, with 19 bases between them.

The rearrangement joins TRBV7-6 to TRBJ2-1, with TRBD2 as a possible D gene (6 bases). Germline-derived CDR1 and CDR2 are SGHVS and FNYEAQ. The CDR3 extends over 15 amino acids. V lost 2 bases and J lost 9, with 17 bases in between. This CDR3 reads CASSLLTGEPGEQFF. The CDR3, as DNA: TGTGCCAGCAGCTTACTCACGGGAGAGCCGGGTGAGCAGTTCTTC.